This T cell receptor beta chain derives from a study of shared clonotypes between healthy human individuals. The method was immunoSEQ multiplex PCR; TCRdb's version includes in-frame clones alone and lacks a portion of them. The sample lists 1.5 million to 2.5 million clones, around 96% occurring once. Study-wide results and limits: Sequencing depth was expected to influence donor clonotype sharing.

This clone was observed once. Its antigen is unknown. Positively selected for CCR7, the CD45RO-negative cells used as naive CD8 cells excluded terminally differentiated effector memory CD45RA+ cells. Healthy HIV-negative adults without recent acute infections or vaccinations served as donors. The donor cohort consisted entirely of Caucasian adults residing in Nashville, Tennessee. The sequence was collected from a man aged 18 to 29 in good health. Sequenced sample: naive CD8+ T cells sorted from blood.

CDR3: CASSPTSSGPNEQFF. Written as DNA, the CDR3 is TGCGCCAGCAGCCCAACTAGTAGCGGCCCGAATGAGCAGTTCTTC. The chain has TRBV4-3 and TRBJ2-1, with a tentative D call TRBD2 (6 bases). Trimming took 4 bases from V and 7 from J, leaving 17 bases between them. Germline CDR1 reads LGHNA; CDR2 reads YSLEER. There are 15 residues in the CDR3.